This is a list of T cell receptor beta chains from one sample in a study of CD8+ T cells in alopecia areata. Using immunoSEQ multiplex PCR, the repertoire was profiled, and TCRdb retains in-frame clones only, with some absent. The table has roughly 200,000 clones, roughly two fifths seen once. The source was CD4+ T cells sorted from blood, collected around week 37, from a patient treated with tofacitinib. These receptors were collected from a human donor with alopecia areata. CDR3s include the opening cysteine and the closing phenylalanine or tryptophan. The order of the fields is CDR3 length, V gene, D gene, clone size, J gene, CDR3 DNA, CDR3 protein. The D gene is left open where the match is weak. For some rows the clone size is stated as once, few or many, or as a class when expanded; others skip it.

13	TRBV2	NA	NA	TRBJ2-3	TGTGCCAGCATGGCGGATAACACAGATACGCAGTATTTT	CASMADNTDTQYF
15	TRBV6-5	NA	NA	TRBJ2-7	TGTGCCAGCAGTTACTCACCCAGGGGGGCCTACGAGCAGTACTTC	CASSYSPRGAYEQYF
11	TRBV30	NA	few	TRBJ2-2	TGTGCCTGGAGTGACACCGGGGAGCTGTTTTTT	CAWSDTGELFF
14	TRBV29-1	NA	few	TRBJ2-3	TGCAGCGGGAAAGAGCGGCAGGGCACAGATACGCAGTATTTT	CSGKERQGTDTQYF
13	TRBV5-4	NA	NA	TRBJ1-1	TGTGCCAGCAGCTTGGGGGGGGGCACTGAAGCTTTCTTT	CASSLGGGTEAFF
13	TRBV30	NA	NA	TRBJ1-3	TGTGCCTGGAGCCGGGACTCTGGAAACACCATATATTTT	CAWSRDSGNTIYF
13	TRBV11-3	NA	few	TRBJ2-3	TGTGCCAGCAGCCCAAAAGACACAGATACGCAGTATTTT	CASSPKDTDTQYF
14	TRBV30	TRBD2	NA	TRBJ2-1	TGTGCCTGTATTCGGACTAGCGGAAACAATGAGCAGTTCTTC	CACIRTSGNNEQFF
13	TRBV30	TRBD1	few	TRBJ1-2	TGTGCCTGGAGTGTGCAGGGGGCTAATGGCTACACCTTC	CAWSVQGANGYTF
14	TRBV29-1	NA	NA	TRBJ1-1	TGCAGAGCACAGCAGGAAACTTCGAACACTGAAGCTTTCTTT	CRAQQETSNTEAFF
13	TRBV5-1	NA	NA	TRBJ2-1	TGCGCCAGCAGCTTGGCCTTCGCGATTGAGCAGTTCTTC	CASSLAFAIEQFF
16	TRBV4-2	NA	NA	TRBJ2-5	TGTGCCAGCAGCCAAGGTGGAGGGAGCGGCTGGGAGACCCAGTACTTC	CASSQGGGSGWETQYF
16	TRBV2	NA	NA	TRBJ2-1	TGTGCCAGCAGTGGATTTAGGGCCTCTACCTACAATGAGCAGTTCTTC	CASSGFRASTYNEQFF
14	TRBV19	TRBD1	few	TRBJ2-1	TGTGCCAGTTCGGGACAGGGCATCTACAATGAGCAGTTCTTC	CASSGQGIYNEQFF
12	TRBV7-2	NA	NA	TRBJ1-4	TGTGCCAGCGCCGGGGGAAACGAAAAACTGTTTTTT	CASAGGNEKLFF
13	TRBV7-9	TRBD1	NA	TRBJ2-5	TGTGCCAGCAGCCGGACAGGGGAAGAGACCCAGTACTTC	CASSRTGEETQYF
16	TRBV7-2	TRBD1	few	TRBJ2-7	TGTGCCAGCAGCTTAGCCCCGACAGGGGCGCCACACGAGCAGTACTTC	CASSLAPTGAPHEQYF
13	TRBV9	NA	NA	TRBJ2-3	TGTGCCAGCAGCCCCCGGGCTACAGATACGCAGTATTTT	CASSPRATDTQYF
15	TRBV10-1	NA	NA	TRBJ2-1	TGCGCCAGCAGTCCCGAGTCGGGGTCGGTCGGTGAGCAGTTCTTC	CASSPESGSVGEQFF
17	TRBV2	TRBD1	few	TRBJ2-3	TGTGCCAGCACCCGGGACAGGAGGCCCACCCGCACAGATACGCAGTATTTT	CASTRDRRPTRTDTQYF
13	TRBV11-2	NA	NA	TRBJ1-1	TGTGCCAGCAGCTTACGGGCCGACACTGAAGCTTTCTTT	CASSLRADTEAFF
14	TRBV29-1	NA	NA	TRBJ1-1	TGCAGCGTCAGCCTGACCACCGGGACAACTGAAGCTTTCTTT	CSVSLTTGTTEAFF
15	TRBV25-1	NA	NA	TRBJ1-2	TGTGCCAGCAGTGAATATGCGGTCAATAGAGGGGGCTACACCTTC	CASSEYAVNRGGYTF
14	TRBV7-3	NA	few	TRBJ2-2	TGTGCCAGCAGCCTAGAACCGAACACCGGGGAGCTGTTTTTT	CASSLEPNTGELFF
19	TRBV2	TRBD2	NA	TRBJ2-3	TGTGCCAGCACCGCTACCGGGACTAGCGGGAGGGCCGGTTCAGATACGCAGTATTTT	CASTATGTSGRAGSDTQYF
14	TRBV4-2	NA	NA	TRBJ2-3	TGTGCCAGCAGCCAAGTCCCCGGGGGAGATACGCAGTATTTT	CASSQVPGGDTQYF
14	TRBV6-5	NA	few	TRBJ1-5	TGTGCCAGCAGGCAAGGAAATGGCAATCAGCCCCAGCATTTT	CASRQGNGNQPQHF
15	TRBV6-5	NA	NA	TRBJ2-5	TGTGCCAGCAGTTACGGCCCGGGGGCTCAAGAGACCCAGTACTTC	CASSYGPGAQETQYF
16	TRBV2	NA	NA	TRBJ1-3	TGTGCCAGCAGTGAAGAAGGTGTCCGGACTGGAAACACCATATATTTT	CASSEEGVRTGNTIYF
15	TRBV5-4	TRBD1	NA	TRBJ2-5	TGTGCCAGCAGCTTTGGGACAGGGGTGGAGGAGACCCAGTACTTC	CASSFGTGVEETQYF
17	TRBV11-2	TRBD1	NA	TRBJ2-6	TGTGCCAGCAGCCACCGGGACAGGGGTGGTGGGGCCAACGTCCTGACTTTC	CASSHRDRGGGANVLTF
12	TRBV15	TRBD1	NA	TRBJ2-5	TGTGCCACCAGAGGGGGCCGGGAGACCCAGTACTTC	CATRGGRETQYF
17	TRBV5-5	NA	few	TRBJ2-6	TGTGCCAGCAGCTTAGGCTCCTCGCGCTCTGGGGCCAACGTCCTGACTTTC	CASSLGSSRSGANVLTF